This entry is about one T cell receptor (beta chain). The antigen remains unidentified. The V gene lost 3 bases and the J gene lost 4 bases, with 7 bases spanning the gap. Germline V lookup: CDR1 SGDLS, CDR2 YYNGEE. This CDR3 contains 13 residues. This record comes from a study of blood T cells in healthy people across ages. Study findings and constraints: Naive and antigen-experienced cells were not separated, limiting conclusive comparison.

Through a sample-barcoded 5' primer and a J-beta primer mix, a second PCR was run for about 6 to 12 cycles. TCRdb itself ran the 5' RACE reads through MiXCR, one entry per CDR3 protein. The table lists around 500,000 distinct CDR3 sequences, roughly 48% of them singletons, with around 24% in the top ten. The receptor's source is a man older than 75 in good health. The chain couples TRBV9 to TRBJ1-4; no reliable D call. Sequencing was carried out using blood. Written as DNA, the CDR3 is TGTGCCAGCAGCGCGTGGGATAATGAAAAACTGTTTTTT. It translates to CASSAWDNEKLFF.